This is a list of T cell receptor beta chains from one sample in a study of cytotoxic CD8 clonotypes in ibrutinib-treated CLL. The repertoire was sequenced with immunoSEQ multiplex PCR; TCRdb's copy has only in-frame clones and lacks some. The data hold approximately 300,000 clones, with 70% to 80% observed a single time. The sequences come from PBMCs, collected before ibrutinib treatment. These TCRs come from a human donor with chronic lymphocytic leukemia. The CDR3 runs from the conserved cysteine through the conserved F or W. A D gene is named only where the DNA matches it firmly. A row's size may be missing; if present it is once, few, many or a size class.

abundance	v_gene	d_gene	len	j_gene	CDR3aa	CDR3nt
-	TRBV7-2	TRBD2	15	TRBJ2-1	CASSFTSGSKNEQFF	TGTGCCAGCAGCTTTACTAGCGGGAGTAAAAATGAGCAGTTCTTC
-	TRBV27	-	13	TRBJ1-2	CASSSGIGGSYTF	TGTGCCAGCAGTTCGGGCATCGGAGGCAGCTACACCTTC
-	TRBV7-2	TRBD2	16	TRBJ2-1	CASSQTGTSGRGEQFF	TGTGCCAGCAGCCAGACGGGCACTAGCGGGAGGGGGGAGCAGTTCTTC
-	TRBV29-1	-	13	TRBJ2-2	CSVAGTLGGELFF	TGCAGCGTTGCCGGGACATTGGGCGGGGAGCTGTTTTTT
many	TRBV15	-	13	TRBJ2-2	CATSRGLNGELFF	TGTGCCACCAGCAGAGGCTTGAACGGGGAGCTGTTTTTT
-	TRBV27	-	15	TRBJ2-2	CASSLAGSGTGELFF	TGTGCCAGCAGTTTAGCGGGATCGGGCACCGGGGAGCTGTTTTTT
-	TRBV28	TRBD1	13	TRBJ1-2	CASSFTGDYGYTF	TGTGCCAGCAGTTTTACAGGGGACTATGGCTACACCTTC
-	TRBV11-2	-	14	TRBJ1-1	CASSLTTRDTEAFF	TGTGCCAGCAGCTTGACAACCAGGGACACTGAAGCTTTCTTT
once	TRBV6-5	-	12	TRBJ2-3	CASSKRGDTQYF	TGTGCCAGCAGTAAACGGGGAGATACGCAGTATTTT
-	TRBV6-1	-	14	TRBJ1-1	CASIREPPDTEAFF	TGTGCCAGCATTCGAGAGCCACCGGACACTGAAGCTTTCTTT
-	TRBV9	TRBD1	14	TRBJ2-1	CASSYGQGYNEQFF	TGTGCCAGCAGCTATGGACAGGGTTACAATGAGCAGTTCTTC
-	TRBV27	-	14	TRBJ2-5	CASSPYPREETQYF	TGTGCCAGCAGTCCCTACCCCAGAGAAGAGACCCAGTACTTC
-	TRBV2	-	16	TRBJ2-1	CASTLTSVDSYNEQFF	TGTGCCAGCACCTTAACGTCGGTAGACTCCTACAATGAGCAGTTCTTC
-	TRBV19	TRBD2	19	TRBJ2-1	CASRTGLAGSKSSYNEQFF	TGTGCCAGTAGGACCGGACTAGCGGGATCAAAGAGCTCCTACAATGAGCAGTTCTTC
-	TRBV9	-	11	TRBJ2-7	CASSAGPEQYF	TGTGCCAGCAGCGCTGGTCCCGAGCAGTACTTC
-	TRBV5-4	-	14	TRBJ2-3	CASGPGLGTDTQYF	TGTGCCAGCGGACCGGGATTGGGCACAGATACGCAGTATTTT
few	TRBV13	-	11	TRBJ1-1	CASSLGGEAFF	TGTGCCAGCAGCTTAGGTGGCGAAGCTTTCTTT
-	TRBV9	-	14	TRBJ1-1	CASSVGPSGTEAFF	TGTGCCAGCAGCGTAGGGCCGTCGGGCACTGAAGCTTTCTTT
-	TRBV5-1	-	16	TRBJ1-4	CASSTGTVATNEKLFF	TGCGCCAGCAGCACTGGGACCGTCGCAACTAATGAAAAACTGTTTTTT
few	TRBV6-5	-	14	TRBJ1-2	CASSYRRQVGGYTF	TGTGCCAGCAGTTACCGTCGCCAGGTGGGGGGCTACACCTTC